This passage covers 13 T cell receptor beta chains from one sample sequenced in a study of OX40 agonist ivuxolimab in advanced cancers. Produced via immunoSEQ multiplex PCR; TCRdb's table is partial and in-frame only. The table includes around 50,000 clones, almost 85% detected once. The sequencing used CD4+ or CD8+ T cells sorted from blood, collected in a trial of the OX40 agonist ivuxolimab. The receptors were sampled from an adult with an advanced solid tumor such as melanoma, head and neck, liver or kidney cancer.

The V and J genes are TRBV4-3 and TRBJ2-1, with TRBD2 matching over 14 bases. The CDR3 loop spans 15 amino acids. J lost 6 bases, V lost 4 bases, and 2 bases had no gene match. Germline V lookup: CDR1 LGHNA, CDR2 YSLEER. CDR3 sequence (DNA): TGCGCCAGCAGCCGACTAGCGGGAGGGGGCAATGAGCAGTTCTTC. This codes for CASSRLAGGGNEQFF.

The genes are TRBV15 and TRBJ2-7, with 7 bases aligning to TRBD2. J lost 3 bases, V lost 0 bases, and 14 bases had no gene match. The CDR3 totals 18 residues. Looked up from germline, CDR1 is LNHNV and CDR2 is YYDKDF (reference sequence). CDR3 residues: CATSRDIRGSGSDYEQYF. CDR3 bases: TGTGCCACCAGCAGAGATATTCGTGGTAGCGGGTCGGACTACGAGCAGTACTTC.

The chain recombines TRBV7-6 with TRBJ2-2; TRBD1 might be the D (5 bases). The V gene lost 1 base and the J gene lost 1 base, with 7 bases spanning the gap. Germline V gives CDR1 SGHVS, CDR2 FNYEAQ. The CDR3 consists of 15 residues. CDR3 loop: CASSLVQGNTGELFF. The CDR3 DNA sequence: TGTGCCAGCAGCTTAGTGCAGGGGAACACCGGGGAGCTGTTTTTT.

J is TRBJ1-1 and V is TRBV28; D gene ambiguous. V was trimmed by 2 bases and J by 7 bases, leaving 5 bases between them. The germline gives CDR1 MDHEN, CDR2 SYDVKM. The CDR3 is made up of 11 amino acids. The CDR3 nucleotides are TGTGCCAGCAGTTTAGACCATGAAGCTTTCTTT. It specifies CASSLDHEAFF.

V usage is TRBV7-3 and J usage is TRBJ1-1; D is possibly TRBD1 (6 bases). The CDR3 runs to 14 residues. Trimming took off 2 bases at V and 5 bases at J, with 12 bases between the two ends. Germline-derived CDR1 and CDR2 are SGHTA and FQGTGA. The CDR3 DNA sequence: TGTGCCAGCAGCTTACGGGGGGCCAGTACTGAAGCTTTCTTT. Translating gives CASSLRGASTEAFF.

The sample holds a few counts of this clone. The chain uses TRBV28 and TRBJ1-5, with D possibly being TRBD1 (6 bases). This CDR3 spans 16 amino acids. The V end was cut by 7 bases, the J end by 2 bases, with 18 bases between. Germline V gene lookup returns CDR1 MDHEN and CDR2 SYDVKM. DNA for the CDR3: TGTGCCAGCACAGGTTGGGGGGCAATGGGCAATCAGCCCCAGCATTTT. Translating it yields CASTGWGAMGNQPQHF.

This chain uses TRBV27 with TRBJ2-7; possibly TRBD1 for D (6 bases). V lost 6 bases, J lost 3 bases, and 12 bases lay in between. The CDR3 spans 13 residues. Germline assignment: CDR1 MNHEY and CDR2 SMNVEV (reference sequence). The chain's CDR3 is CASSWKGGYEQYF. The CDR3 DNA follows: TGTGCCAGCAGCTGGAAAGGGGGCTACGAGCAGTACTTC.

The V and J genes are TRBV7-2 and TRBJ2-3; D is perhaps TRBD2 (6 bases). Per germline, CDR1 SGHTA and CDR2 FQGNSA. Trimming cost V 9 bases and J 2 bases, with 15 bases left between them. The CDR3 extends over 14 amino acids. DNA of the CDR3: TGTGCCAGTAGGGCGGGAAGGATCACAGATACGCAGTATTTT. It is translated as CASRAGRITDTQYF.

This chain joins TRBV7-6 and TRBJ2-2, with TRBD1 matching over 8 bases. V was pared by 2 bases and J by 3 bases, with 5 bases of the junction left unmatched. Germline-derived CDR1 and CDR2 are SGHVS and FNYEAQ. This CDR3 comprises 16 residues. Written as DNA, the CDR3 is TGTGCCAGCAGCTTAATGACAGGGGCGGACACCGGGGAGCTGTTTTTT. Translating it yields CASSLMTGADTGELFF.

The rearrangement links TRBV5-4 to TRBJ2-3; D is perhaps TRBD2 (6 bases). The CDR3 is made up of 15 amino acids. Looked up from germline, CDR1 is SGHNT and CDR2 is YYREEE (reference sequence). The germline V and J ends were trimmed by 2 bases and 4 bases, with 14 bases remaining between them. CDR3 loop: CASSFGGARADTQYF. The CDR3 nucleotides read TGTGCCAGCAGCTTCGGGGGAGCGCGGGCAGATACGCAGTATTTT.

The chain is built from TRBV27 and TRBJ2-6; 10 nucleotides align to TRBD1. Trimming removed 8 bases from V and 1 base from J; junction bases left unmatched: 5. The V gene's germline CDR1 is MNHEY and CDR2 SMNVEV (reference sequence). CDR3 length: 16 residues. The CDR3 DNA reads TGTGCCAGCGCCCGACAGGGGGCATCTGGGGCCAACGTCCTGACTTTC. Amino acid sequence: CASARQGASGANVLTF.

The chain carries TRBV28 and TRBJ2-7, with unresolved D. Trimming removed 3 bases at V and 0 bases at J, with 9 bases between. The CDR3 runs to 14 residues. Germline values: CDR1 MDHEN, CDR2 SYDVKM. The CDR3 protein is CASSFLSRSYEQYF. The CDR3 bases are TGTGCCAGCAGTTTTCTCTCCCGCTCCTACGAGCAGTACTTC.

The chain carries TRBV14 and TRBJ2-3; D gene uncertain. The CDR3 has 15 residues. V dropped 4 bases and J dropped 4 bases, with 15 bases sitting between them. Germline CDR1 reads SGHDN; CDR2 reads FVKESK. The CDR3 bases are TGTGCCAGCAGCCGCCATTTGACCCAGCCAGATACGCAGTATTTT. Its translation: CASSRHLTQPDTQYF. The full variable domain, completed using reference TRBV14 and TRBJ2-3, is EAGVTQFPSHSVIEKGQTVTLRCDPISGHDNLYWYRRVMGKEIKFLLHFVKESKQDESGMPNNRFLAERTGGTYSTLKVQPAELEDSGVYFCASSRHLTQPDTQYFGPGTRLTVL.